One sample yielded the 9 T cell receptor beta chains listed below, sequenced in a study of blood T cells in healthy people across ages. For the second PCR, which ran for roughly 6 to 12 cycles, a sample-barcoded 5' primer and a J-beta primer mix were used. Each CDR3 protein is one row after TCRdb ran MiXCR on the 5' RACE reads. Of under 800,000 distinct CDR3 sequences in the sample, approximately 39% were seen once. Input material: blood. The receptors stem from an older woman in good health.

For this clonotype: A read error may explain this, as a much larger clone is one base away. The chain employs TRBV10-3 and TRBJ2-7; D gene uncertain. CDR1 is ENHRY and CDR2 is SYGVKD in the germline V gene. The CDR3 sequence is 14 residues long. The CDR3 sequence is CAISSDGSSYERYF. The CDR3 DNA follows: TGTGCCATCAGCTCTGATGGAAGCTCCTACGAGCGGTACTTC.

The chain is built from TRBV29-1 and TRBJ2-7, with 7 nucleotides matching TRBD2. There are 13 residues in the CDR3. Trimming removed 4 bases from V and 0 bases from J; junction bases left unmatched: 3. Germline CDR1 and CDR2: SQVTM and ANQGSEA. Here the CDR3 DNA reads TGCAGCGTTGGGATAGCGGGCTCCTACGAGCAGTACTTC. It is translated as CSVGIAGSYEQYF.

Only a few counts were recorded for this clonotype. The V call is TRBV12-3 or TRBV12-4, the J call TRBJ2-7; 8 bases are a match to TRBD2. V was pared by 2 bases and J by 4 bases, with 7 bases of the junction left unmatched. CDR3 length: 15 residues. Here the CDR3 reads CASSLSGLGIYEQYF. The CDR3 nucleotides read TGTGCCAGCAGTTTATCGGGACTAGGAATATACGAGCAGTACTTC.

In DNA, the CDR3 is TGTGCCAGCAGCTTAGAATTCCTCACGGCGACCCAGTTCTTC. It is translated as CASSLEFLTATQFF. The chain is built from TRBV7-2 and TRBJ2-1; D call uncertain. V was pared by 1 base and J by 13 bases, with 17 bases between. CDR3 length equals 14 residues. The germline CDR1 and CDR2 sequences are SGHTA and FQGNSA.

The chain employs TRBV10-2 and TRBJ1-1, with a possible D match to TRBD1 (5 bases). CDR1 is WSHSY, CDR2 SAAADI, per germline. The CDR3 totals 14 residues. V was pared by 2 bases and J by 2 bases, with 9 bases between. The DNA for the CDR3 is TGCGCCAGCAGTGAGGGAGGGGTCAACACTGAAGCTTTCTTT. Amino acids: CASSEGGVNTEAFF.

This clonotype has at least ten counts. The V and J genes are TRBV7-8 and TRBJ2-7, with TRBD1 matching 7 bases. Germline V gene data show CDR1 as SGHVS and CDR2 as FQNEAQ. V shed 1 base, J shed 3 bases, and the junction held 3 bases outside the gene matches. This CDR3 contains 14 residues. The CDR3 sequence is CASSLGDSYYEQYF. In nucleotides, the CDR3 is TGTGCCAGCAGCTTAGGGGACAGCTACTACGAGCAGTACTTC.

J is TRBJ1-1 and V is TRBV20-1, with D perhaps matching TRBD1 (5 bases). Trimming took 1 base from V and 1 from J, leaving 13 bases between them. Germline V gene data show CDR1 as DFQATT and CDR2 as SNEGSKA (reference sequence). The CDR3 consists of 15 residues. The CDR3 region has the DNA TGCAGTGCTAGAGTGGGGGGGGGAGGGAACACTGAAGCTTTCTTT. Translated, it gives CSARVGGGGNTEAFF.

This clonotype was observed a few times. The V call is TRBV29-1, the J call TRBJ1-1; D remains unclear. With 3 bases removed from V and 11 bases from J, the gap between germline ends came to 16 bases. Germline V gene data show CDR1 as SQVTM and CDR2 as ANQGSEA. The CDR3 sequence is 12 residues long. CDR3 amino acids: CSVDHGESRAFF. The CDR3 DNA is TGCAGCGTTGATCACGGAGAGAGCAGGGCTTTCTTT.

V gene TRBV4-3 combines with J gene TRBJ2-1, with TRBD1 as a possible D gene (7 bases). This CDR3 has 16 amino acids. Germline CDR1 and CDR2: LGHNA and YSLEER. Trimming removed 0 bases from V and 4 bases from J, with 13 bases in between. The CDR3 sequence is CASSQEIPGGYNEQFF. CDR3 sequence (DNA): TGCGCCAGCAGCCAAGAGATCCCAGGGGGGTACAATGAGCAGTTCTTC.